Below, 10 T cell receptor beta chains from the same sample are listed, as sequenced in a study of blood T cell repertoires in COVID-19. The method was immunoSEQ multiplex PCR; TCRdb's version includes in-frame clones alone and lacks a portion of them. The table includes about 130,000 clones, roughly 71% detected once. Sequencing was done on a sample of peripheral blood. These receptors were taken from an elderly man with acute or convalescent COVID-19.

The chain joins TRBV5-5 to TRBJ2-2; the D is unclear. Germline V gene data show CDR1 as SGHKS and CDR2 as YYEKEE (reference sequence). This CDR3 is built from 12 residues. Trimming shortened V by 3 bases and J by 3 bases, and 3 bases separated the two germline ends. The chain's CDR3 is CASSSDTGELFF. CDR3 bases: TGTGCCAGCAGCTCAGACACCGGGGAGCTGTTTTTT.

The rearrangement links TRBV6-5 to TRBJ1-6; unclear D gene. V was trimmed by 7 bases and J by 6 bases, leaving 7 bases between them. This CDR3 is built from 12 residues. The germline V gene has CDR1 MNHEY and CDR2 SVGAGI. CDR3 amino acids: CASTEGNSPLHF. CDR3 bases: TGTGCCAGCACCGAGGGTAATTCACCCCTCCACTTT.

This clone was seen more than once but under ten times. The rearrangement uses TRBV18 and TRBJ2-6; possible D gene TRBD1, 7 bases. Germline CDR1 reads KGHSH; CDR2 reads LQKENI. The CDR3 has 17 amino acids. Deletions cut 1 base from V and 1 base from J, with 11 bases between. This CDR3 is CASSPQQGRSGANVLTF. DNA of the CDR3: TGTGCCAGCTCACCACAACAGGGGAGGTCTGGGGCCAACGTCCTGACTTTC.

This clone was seen a single time. This chain joins TRBV3-1 (or the pseudogene TRBV3-2) and TRBJ1-4; 9 bases fit TRBD1. CDR1 and CDR2 from the germline V gene are LGHDT and YNNKEL (reference sequence). The ends lost 4 bases at V and 7 bases at J; junction bases unmatched: 7. CDR3 length: 15 amino acids. CDR3 in amino acids: CASSPGVTGGEKLFF. In DNA form, the CDR3 reads TGTGCCAGCAGCCCGGGGGTGACAGGGGGTGAAAAACTGTTTTTT.

This clone occurred a few times. The chain combines TRBV6-5 with TRBJ1-2; 8 bases are a match to TRBD1. V lost 6 bases to trimming and J lost 5 bases; unmatched junction nucleotides: 5. This CDR3 region has 13 residues. The germline gives CDR1 MNHEY, CDR2 SVGAGI. The CDR3 spells CASRDRDPYGYTF. The CDR3 DNA sequence: TGTGCCAGCAGGGACAGGGATCCATATGGCTACACCTTC.

This clone was detected once. The chain carries TRBV5-1 and TRBJ1-2; no firm D call. There are 12 residues in the CDR3. The V end was cut by 4 bases, the J end by 2 bases, with 6 bases between. Germline V gives CDR1 SGHRS, CDR2 YFSETQ. CDR3 protein: CASSTSNYGYTF. The CDR3 DNA follows: TGCGCCAGCAGCACGAGCAACTATGGCTACACCTTC.

This clone has just a few counts. The chain links TRBV9 to TRBJ1-6; 10 bases line up with TRBD1. The CDR3 sequence is 14 residues long. Trimming cost V 4 bases and J 6 bases; bases outside gene matches: 1. Per the germline V gene, CDR1 is SGDLS and CDR2 is YYNGEE. CDR3 nucleotide sequence: TGTGCCAGCAGCAGGACAGGGGGTAATTCACCCCTCCACTTT. This gives the protein CASSRTGGNSPLHF.

V gene TRBV27 combines with J gene TRBJ1-6; D call uncertain. V was trimmed by 7 bases and J by 9 bases, leaving 16 bases between them. In germline, CDR1 is MNHEY, CDR2 SMNVEV (reference sequence). The CDR3 totals 14 residues. This chain's CDR3 is CASIVGIRGSPLHF. CDR3 bases: TGTGCCAGCATCGTCGGGATTCGCGGTTCACCCCTCCACTTT.

There are a few counts of this clone. Other DNA sequences of this sample code for an identical CDR3. V is TRBV6-6 and J is TRBJ1-5; D is unclear. The CDR3 runs 14 residues. V lost 0 bases to trimming and J lost 4 bases, with 7 bases between them. Germline CDR1 is MNHNY and CDR2 is SVGAGI (reference sequence). CDR3 sequence (DNA): TGTGCCAGCAGTTACTCGGAGAGAAATCAGCCCCAGCATTTT. This encodes CASSYSERNQPQHF.

J is TRBJ2-3 and V is TRBV18, with D possibly being TRBD1 (6 bases). V shed 3 bases and J shed 1 base, with 11 bases lying between them. Looked up from germline, CDR1 is KGHSH and CDR2 is LQKENI. This CDR3 is built from 15 residues. This CDR3 reads CASSPGHEGTDTQYF. CDR3 DNA: TGTGCCAGCTCACCGGGACATGAGGGCACAGATACGCAGTATTTT.